The following is a T cell receptor (beta chain) sequence with its context. The CDR3 is 16 amino acids. Germline V lookup: CDR1 MGHDK, CDR2 SYGVNS. V lost 2 bases, J lost 4 bases, and 4 bases stayed unmatched. The sample belongs to a study of technical replicates of blood from a few donors. This table comes from immunoSEQ multiplex PCR, and its TCRdb copy is limited to in-frame clones, with some not included. The sample has more than 95,000 clones, approximately 95% seen once. The sample comprised T cells isolated from PBMCs. V usage is TRBV25-1 and J usage is TRBJ2-1; TRBD2 agrees at 11 bases. This sequence was found in a human donor in good health. The CDR3 reads CASSEIVAGGYNEQFF. In DNA form, the CDR3 reads TGTGCCAGCAGTGAAATTGTAGCGGGAGGGTACAATGAGCAGTTCTTC.